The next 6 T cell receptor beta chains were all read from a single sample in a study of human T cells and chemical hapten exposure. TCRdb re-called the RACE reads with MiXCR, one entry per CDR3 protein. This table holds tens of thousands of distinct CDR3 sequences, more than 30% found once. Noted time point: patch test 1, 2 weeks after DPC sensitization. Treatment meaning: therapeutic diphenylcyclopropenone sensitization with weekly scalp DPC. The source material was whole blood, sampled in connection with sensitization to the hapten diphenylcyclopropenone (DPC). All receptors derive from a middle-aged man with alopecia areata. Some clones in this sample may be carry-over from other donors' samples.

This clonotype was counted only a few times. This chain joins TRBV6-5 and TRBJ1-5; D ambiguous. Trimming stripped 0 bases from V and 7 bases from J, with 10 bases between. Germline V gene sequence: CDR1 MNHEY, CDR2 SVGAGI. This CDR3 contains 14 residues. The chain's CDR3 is CASSYSLNGQPQHF. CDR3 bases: TGTGCCAGCAGTTACTCCTTGAATGGCCAGCCCCAGCATTTT.

The CDR3 DNA reads TGTGCCAGCAGCCCCCTTGAGGCCGGGGAGCTGTTTTTT. Translating gives CASSPLEAGELFF. V and J are TRBV7-3 and TRBJ2-2; D gene unclear. This CDR3 comprises 13 residues. Germline V gene data show CDR1 as SGHTA and CDR2 as FQGTGA. The germline V and J ends were trimmed by 5 bases and 6 bases, with 10 bases remaining between them.

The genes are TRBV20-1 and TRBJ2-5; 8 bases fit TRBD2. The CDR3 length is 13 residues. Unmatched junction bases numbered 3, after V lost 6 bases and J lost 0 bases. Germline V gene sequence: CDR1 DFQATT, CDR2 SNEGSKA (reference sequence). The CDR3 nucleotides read TGCAGTGCCGTAGCGGGGAACCAAGAGACCCAGTACTTC. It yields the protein CSAVAGNQETQYF.

The CDR3 region is CASSPRQPIETQYF. The DNA for the CDR3 is TGTGCCAGCAGTCCTCGACAGCCCATTGAGACCCAGTACTTC. V gene TRBV6-5 combines with J gene TRBJ2-5; D is perhaps TRBD1 (5 bases). This CDR3 spans 14 amino acids. Germline values: CDR1 MNHEY, CDR2 SVGAGI. Trimming pared 5 bases from V and 5 bases from J, leaving 15 bases between.

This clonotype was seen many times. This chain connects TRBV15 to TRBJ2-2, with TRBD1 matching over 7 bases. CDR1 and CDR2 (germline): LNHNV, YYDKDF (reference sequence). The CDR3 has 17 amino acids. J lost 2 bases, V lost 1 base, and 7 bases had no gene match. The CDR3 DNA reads TGTGCCACCAGCAGAGGCACCGGGACAGCAAACACCGGGGAGCTGTTTTTT. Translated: CATSRGTGTANTGELFF.

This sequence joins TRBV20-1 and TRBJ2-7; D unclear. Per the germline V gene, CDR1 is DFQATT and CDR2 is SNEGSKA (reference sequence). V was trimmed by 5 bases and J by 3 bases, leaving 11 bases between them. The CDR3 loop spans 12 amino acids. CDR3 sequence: CSAPTENYEQYF. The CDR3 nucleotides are TGCAGTGCTCCAACCGAAAACTACGAGCAGTACTTC.